This T cell receptor beta chain derives from a study (TCRdb year 2017). Broadly, across the study: Patients provided blood, with volumes of up to about 100 ml, in addition to duodenal biopsy samples that ranged from about 6 to 12. Most subjects' cells were stained with pooled PE-conjugated tetramers presenting glia-alpha1a, -alpha2, -ω1 and -ω2 epitopes. The study followed gluten-specific CD4+ T cell receptor repertoires in celiac disease in blood and gut, at different disease stages, and over intervals ranging from weeks to decades. In total, the study looked at blood and gut biopsy samples from 20 to 25 celiac disease patients. Patients with historic T cell material from decades earlier were invited to donate new blood and biopsy samples for long-term comparison.

Comments on this clonotype: The sample holds no much larger clone one base away, and base qualities are not on file.

The method behind the library was 5' RACE. Bulk TCR libraries were prepared using a modified SMART protocol. Bulk TCR libraries were sequenced on Illumina MiSeq with paired-end 300 bp reads, while single-cell libraries were sequenced on MiSeq with paired-end 250 bp reads. Per the original workflow: Reads were preprocessed with selected pRESTO steps, and V, D, J genes and CDR3 junctions were assigned with IMGT/HighV-QUEST. A bulk sequence was kept only if the bulk sequence appeared in at least two replicas with cumulative read counts of 10 or more. For samples with more than 20 cells, repertoire diversity was measured using a sample-corrected Shannon entropy estimator. Using fastp at Q25 and MiXCR, TCRdb reprocessed the public reads and kept productive beta chains. Here each entry gathers all rows of one CDR3 protein and keeps the most common genes and DNA. The V and J calls and clone size are TCRdb's, not the authors'. The sample table shows about 600 distinct CDR3 sequences, and about 22% are seen once. The ten largest clones represent roughly two thirds of the sample.

When samples held relatively high numbers of tetramer-positive T cells, bulk-cell sorting was done alongside single-cell sorting. Gluten-specific T cells were isolated using HLA-DQ:gluten tetramers and were analyzed by high-throughput sequencing of rearranged TCR-alpha and TCR-beta genes. All sorting was performed on a BD Aria II cell sorter, with flow data analyzed in FlowJo. In the germline V gene, CDR1 corresponds to SGHRS and CDR2 to YFSETQ. The CDR3, from cysteine to phenylalanine, totals 13 residues. The DNA shown is the 39-base CDR3, in frame from base 1. Clipping removes 4 bases from V and 10 bases from J, with 10 as the unmatched junction base count. Findings and caveats that apply to the study as a whole: Conclusions depend on tetramer specificity; previously around 83% of tetramer-sorted clones showed antigen-specific proliferation. Clonotypes specific for gluten lasted for decades, and samples taken about 15 to 30 years apart shared up to roughly 53% overlap. About 1% of TCR-beta sequences and over 0.15% of paired TCR-alpha/beta clonotypes were shared across patients; authors concluded cross-contamination was not an issue. Because of sampling limits, a maximum clonotype overlap of only roughly 50% was obtained between two independent sequencing runs of the same sample. Of 1,500 to 2,000 TCRs from about 17 patients, about 9.6% of the TCR-alpha, TCR-beta or paired amino acid sequences were public.

The sequence joins TRBV5-1 to TRBJ1-2, and 7 junctional nucleotides match TRBD1. The receptor was isolated from a female donor with celiac disease. This specimen consisted of gluten tetramer+ CD4+ T cells from blood or duodenal biopsy (not recorded which); whether cultured is not recorded, obtained while untreated, on a gluten-free diet, or during gluten challenge (not recorded which). In light of the paper, this sample's cell subset or site label describes: CD4+ T cells binding HLA-DQ:gluten tetramers. The sequenced DNA is TGCGCCAGCAGCGGAGCCGGGACAGTGTCCTACACCTTC. Translation gives CASSGAGTVSYTF.